This paragraph covers one T cell receptor (beta chain) sequence. The target antigen is unknown. The CDR3 has 17 residues. The V gene's germline CDR1 is DFQATT and CDR2 SNEGSKA (reference sequence). The study used negative magnetic separation to enrich total CD8+ T cells. Per subset, duplicate vials of 150,000 sorted CD8+ T cells supplied RNA. The data belong to a study of human CD8 memory T cell subsets. General observations from the study: Stem-like memory and precursor exhausted T cell repertoires showed minimal mutual overlap. From the Chao1 estimates, stem-like memory T cells appeared to be more diverse than precursor exhausted T cells.

Researchers made TCR beta libraries via UMI-labeled 5' RACE. Reprocessing the 5' RACE reads, TCRdb reports a single entry for every CDR3 protein and omits DNA. In total, the table holds about 4,700 distinct CDR3 sequences. Material for sequencing was CD8+ T cells from PBMCs. The receptor comes from a human donor in good health. V gene TRBV20-1 combines with J gene TRBJ2-5; TCRdb's D gene call, TRBD2, goes unchecked for lack of DNA. CDR3 sequence: CSAYPPLAGGPAETQYF.